What follows describes a single TCR beta chain. The antigen it recognizes is unknown. Base qualities are not recorded, but no much larger clone differs from it by a single base. This specimen belongs to a study of cytomegalovirus exposure and HLA in healthy donors (dated by TCRdb to 2017 to 2019). In the study overall: In an earlier analysis of some 610 of the donors, approximately 260 Gb of sequence data and 90 million to 130 million unique TCR beta sequences from some 170 million T cells were reported. Rather than using new phenotypic data, the later analysis identified candidate immune exposures from TCR beta sequences and from how often those sequences occurred across donors. Among roughly 400 genotyped donors of the cohort, an average of around 240,000 unique TCR beta nucleotide sequences was sequenced per donor, of which 15% to 20% were non-productive. An early release that covered 500 to 800 HLA-typed donors contained approximately 320 gigabases of sequencing data and 70 million to 100 million unique TCR sequences. Donor age, sex, ethnicity and CMV serostatus were compiled together with the repertoire data. The aim of the study was to test whether cataloging public T cell receptors could identify signatures of past pathogen exposure. Besides the first cohort of roughly 700 subjects, a separate validation cohort made up of roughly 120 different subjects was used. All discovery cohort repertoires had been generated using a single sequencing platform. A handful of DR-DQ haplotypes were treated as single units for association and clustering because of strong linkage in the cohort. Using immunosequencing, the study profiled T cell repertoires from 550 to 750 subjects and related those repertoires to cytomegalovirus serostatus. The number of donors typed differed by locus, with roughly 629-640 for A, B, C, DRB1 and DQB1, around 500 for DQA1, 600 to 610 for DPA1, and around 430 for DPB1. A later analysis re-examined previously published TCR beta repertoires from 600 to 700 donors and added high-resolution HLA genotyping to investigate patterns of TCR occurrence. An earlier analysis of a few hundred of the donors applied high-throughput TCR beta sequencing to assess whether each TCR beta V gene segment acted as functional or pseudogenic. In a later genetic analysis, genome-wide SNP genotypes for about 55% of the roughly 700 donors were used, and that subset was treated as a discovery cohort. HLA typing covered class I and class II loci at four-digit resolution. High-throughput TCR immunosequencing, statistical association of individual TCRs with disease status, and machine learning were combined to predict cytomegalovirus infection status. The genetic ancestry cluster associated with self-reported Caucasian donors included 81% of the approximately 400 genotyped donors.

The cohort was made up of 666 healthy bone marrow donors. At the time of sampling, all cohort members were nominally healthy, though unrecorded immune exposures were likely present. The donor tested CMV seronegative and was one of the 352 seronegative cohort members. Every donor gave a peripheral blood sample, and the peripheral blood mononuclear cells from that sample were used for TCR beta sequencing. Genomic DNA extraction from the blood cell samples was performed with the Qiagen DNeasy Blood Extraction Kit. CDR1 and CDR2 are read off the germline V gene as MNHEY and SVGAGI. The CDR3 holds 12 amino acids from the cysteine to the phenylalanine. Of all the DNA, just the CDR3 is kept, 36 bases in frame from base 1. V is trimmed back by 7 bases and J by 8 bases, and the junction contains 4 bases that no gene match accounts for. The library was made by the immunoSEQ multiplex PCR assay. The multiplex PCR relied on a mix of 60 forward primers for TCR Vbeta segments and 13 reverse primers for TCR Jbeta segments. The CDR3 region of rearranged TCR beta genes was amplified from genomic DNA by a multiplex PCR assay. The amplified TCR beta libraries were sequenced on the Illumina HiSeq System as 87-base-pair reads. In the original analysis: In a later analysis, around 80 million unique TCR beta chains were counted across the 690 or so repertoires, and around 11 million of these chains were shared by at least two donors. Raw reads were error-corrected and collapsed into unique sequences by a nearest-neighbor algorithm in which closely related sequences were merged to remove PCR and sequencing errors. CDR3 sequences were aligned to IMGT reference sequences to assign V, D and J gene segments. For a sequence to be retained, at least a six-nucleotide match to both a V gene segment and a J gene segment was required. Rearrangements were classified as productive when the CDR3 lacked stop codons and remained in frame with V and J, and all other rearrangements were classified as non-productive. CDR3 was defined according to IMGT convention as the region running from the second conserved V-encoded cysteine to the conserved J-encoded phenylalanine. In an earlier analysis of roughly 580 of the donors, sequences lacking an unambiguous match to a single V gene segment were excluded. An earlier analysis of 587 of the donors classified V segments as functional when productive rearrangements were above 56.7% and as segregating when the standard deviation between donors was above 5%. A statistical classification framework was built for diagnosing cytomegalovirus status from the catalog of TCR beta chain sequences. A later analysis assigned V and J genes by comparing TCR nucleotide sequences with IMGT/GENE-DB human TR gene sequences. Using the TCRdist pipeline, a later analysis assigned CDR3 sequences along with most-parsimonious VDJ recombination scenarios. A later analysis defined each TCR beta chain by its CDR3 amino acid sequence plus V-gene family, and excluded reads lacking a unique V-gene family. A later analysis removed 550 to 700 highly shared, low-generation-probability nucleotide sequences to deal with suspected cross-contamination and a sequencing artifact. For each public chain, a later analysis derived a clonal expansion index from normalized ranks of inferred template counts within each repertoire. In a later analysis, generation probabilities were computed using a VDJ recombination model fitted to out-of-frame rearrangements, and the results were checked against IGoR. A later analysis scored TCR-TCR, TCR-HLA and TCR-CMV co-occurrence with hypergeometric tests, applying a repertoire-size bias correction to TCR pairs. A later analysis estimated false discovery rates by permuting HLA or CMV assignments 20 times. In a later analysis, co-occurring TCRs were grouped with DBSCAN, and TCRdist sequence similarity was added when clustering was performed within HLA-allele-positive subsets. For co-occurrence clustering, repertoires with fewer than 30,000 or more than 120,000 public chains were excluded, along with roughly five repertoires with anomalous nucleotide sharing. TCRdb retrieved this table from immuneACCESS and kept in-frame rearrangements only. Not all clones are present; in checked studies, unresolved V genes account for under half, and no reason is known for the remainder. For V, J and clone size, that table is used; D and trimming come from the DNA. In all, the sample holds roughly 190,000 clones, and roughly 60% of those were seen once. The leading ten clones occupy around 2.9% of the sample.

The paper as a whole reports these results and caveats: In the study, roughly 160 TCR beta chains were listed as associated with cytomegalovirus. In a later genetic analysis, a missense DCLRE1C variant was associated with V-gene and J-gene trimming of TCR beta chains, and the association was replicated in an independent cohort. Sequencing depth was assumed to be roughly uniform across donors in the presence/absence analyses, though that assumption may not hold. Most TCR sequences were seen in very few donors, while some public TCRs were found in many individuals. In a later analysis, around 17,000 TCR beta sequences were associated with specific HLA alleles at a false discovery rate of 0.05. Linkage disequilibrium might explain the correlated functional status among segregating V segments, but an unknown experimental factor could not be excluded. Compared with equally common non-associated chains, HLA-associated TCR beta chains in a later analysis were more clonally expanded and had lower generation probabilities. The sequencing pipeline was judged likely to have produced a cluster of highly shared sequence variants as a technical artifact. A later analysis found that TCR association rates varied across HLA loci, with DRB1 alleles showing the most associated TCRs and HLA-C alleles the fewest. Broadly in line with IMGT annotations, most TCR beta V segments showed up in productive rearrangements about 87% or about 30% of the time in an earlier analysis of under 700 of the donors. Because the 87-base-pair reads could not distinguish some IMGT-functional V segments, including TRBV6-2 and TRBV6-3, those segments were excluded. In a later analysis, most CMV-associated TCR beta chains were found to appear HLA-restricted, with HLA associations seemingly driven largely by CMV exposure. The earlier analysis of approximately 540 of the donors excluded seventeen rarely observed V segments, including chromosome 9 orphons, because counts were too low. The classifier was reported to diagnose cytomegalovirus status with high specificity and sensitivity in both the original cohort and the validation cohort. When HLA alleles, especially DR and DQ, strongly co-occurred, attributing TCR associations to individual alleles was difficult. The only immune exposure information available for the cohort was CMV serostatus. A later analysis reported that several top co-occurrence clusters appeared linked to parvovirus B19, influenza, CMV and Epstein-Barr virus. It was suggested by the authors that the approach could potentially be generalized to other disease states and immunological phenotypes. In a later genetic analysis, fewer N-insertions in productive TCRs were reported among donors in an Asian-associated ancestry cluster than the roughly 640-donor mean. A further reported finding was that TCR beta sequences accurately predicted the HLA-A and HLA-B alleles for most subjects in the first cohort. A few of the identified cytomegalovirus-associated TCR beta chains were confirmed in vitro to be specific for cytomegalovirus antigens. In this cohort, only TCR beta chains were sequenced, and detectable features were limited by the absence of alpha or paired-chain data. Because HLA typing was missing for some donors at each locus, association tests included only the typed subset.

The chain couples TRBV6-5 to TRBJ1-1; the junction holds 10 bases that match TRBD1. The sample consisted of PBMCs. The clonotype was recovered from a middle-aged man in good health and CMV-seronegative. The CDR3 here reads CASTKTGGEAFF. The base sequence is TGTGCCAGCACAAAGACAGGGGGCGAAGCTTTCTTT.